This TCR beta chain is drawn from a study of blood T cells in healthy people across ages. General study results and limits: Expanded clonotype shifts may have been confounded, as the donors had an unknown CMV status.

CDR3 size: 16 residues. In germline, CDR1 is SGHTA, CDR2 FQGNSA. V was cut by 1 base and J by 0 bases, with 7 bases left in between. Points on this clonotype: The antigen is undetermined.

Sample-barcoded 5' priming and a J-beta primer mix drove a second PCR of about 7 to 12 cycles. TCRdb analysed the 5' RACE reads with MiXCR anew, one entry per CDR3 protein. The top ten clones hold 25% to 30% of a sample with approximately 800,000 distinct CDR3 sequences, around 68% of them seen once. The genes are TRBV7-2 and TRBJ2-6, with a possible D match to TRBD2 (5 bases). Sequences were obtained from blood. The clonotype comes from a man aged 25 to 45 in good health. This CDR3 reads CASSLVGGSGANVLTF. The CDR3 bases are TGTGCCAGCAGCTTAGTCGGAGGCTCTGGGGCCAACGTCCTGACTTTC.